This T cell receptor beta chain was captured by sequencing in a study of CD8 T cells in ankylosing spondylitis. Whole-study findings and limits: Made up of 7 to 9 highly homologous variants, a TCR beta motif appeared characteristic of ankylosing spondylitis blood.

This CDR3 region has 16 residues. The V gene end was trimmed by 1 base and the J gene end by 1 base; junction bases not matched to a gene: 6. Germline CDR1 SGHNT, CDR2 YENEEA. As regards this clonotype: Its antigen is unidentified.

Quantitative 5'-RACE with molecular barcodes was used to make the TCR beta libraries. TCRdb reanalysed the 5' RACE reads using MiXCR and keeps one entry per CDR3 protein. This table holds roughly 440,000 distinct CDR3 sequences, 15% to 20% found once. The chain is built from TRBV11-3 and TRBJ1-1; 7 nucleotides line up with TRBD1. The source of this sequence is a male donor with ankylosing spondylitis. The sequenced sample consisted of blood, either unsorted or a sorted T cell fraction (not recorded which). In DNA, the CDR3 is TGTGCCAGCAGCTTAGGACAGGGAAATGCGAACACTGAAGCTTTCTTT. Protein: CASSLGQGNANTEAFF.